This TCR beta chain was captured in a study of blood T cell repertoires in COVID-19. Study summary: The origin of the acute and convalescent COVID-19 samples was the United States, Italy and Spain. Nucleic acid was either cDNA or gDNA, and it came from T cells, B-cell-depleted T cells, or PBMCs.

Source study methods: Researchers report that nucleated cell counts were estimated from reference gene primer amplification. Sequenced by immunoSEQ multiplex PCR; TCRdb stores in-frame clones only, minus some. V and J calls and clone size come straight from that table; D and trimming were deduced from the DNA. Among about 180,000 clones listed, roughly 90% were seen once. The sequencing input was peripheral blood. This receptor was identified in a man aged 65 to 79 with active or convalescent COVID-19.

CDR3 amino acids: CASSSRGGLDTQYF. CDR3 sequence (DNA): TGTGCCAGCAGCTCCCGGGGGGGATTAGATACGCAGTATTTT. The V gene is TRBV5-4, the J gene TRBJ2-3; 8 positions match TRBD2. The CDR3 has 14 amino acids. Trimming cost V 3 bases and J 5 bases; bases outside gene matches: 5. Germline V gives CDR1 SGHNT, CDR2 YYREEE (reference sequence).